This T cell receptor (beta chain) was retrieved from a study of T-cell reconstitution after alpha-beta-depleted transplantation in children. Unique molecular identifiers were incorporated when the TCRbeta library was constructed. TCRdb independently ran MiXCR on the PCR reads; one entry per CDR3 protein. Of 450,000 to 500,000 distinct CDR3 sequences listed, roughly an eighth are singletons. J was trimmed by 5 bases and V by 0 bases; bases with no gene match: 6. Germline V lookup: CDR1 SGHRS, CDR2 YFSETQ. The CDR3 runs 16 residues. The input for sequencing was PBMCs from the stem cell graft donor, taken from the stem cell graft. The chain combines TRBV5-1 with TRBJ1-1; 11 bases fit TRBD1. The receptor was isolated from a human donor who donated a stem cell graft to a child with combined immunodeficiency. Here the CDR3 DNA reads TGCGCCAGCAGCTTGGGGACAGGGGGCCTTAGGACTGAAGCTTTCTTT. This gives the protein CASSLGTGGLRTEAFF.